These 7 T cell receptor beta chains were all obtained from the same sample, sequenced in a study of blood T cell repertoires in COVID-19. Measured with immunoSEQ multiplex PCR; TCRdb has only the in-frame clones, and not every one. Of hundreds of thousands of clones in the sample, 75% to 90% were seen once. The sequencing input was peripheral blood. All receptors come from a woman between 25 and 40 years old who had recovered from COVID-19.

A single count supports this clone. This chain connects TRBV9 to TRBJ2-1, with 10 bases that match TRBD2. Trimming took 3 bases from V and 5 from J; bases not matched to a gene: 5. Germline values: CDR1 SGDLS, CDR2 YYNGEE. CDR3 length: 15 residues. DNA of the CDR3: TGTGCCAGCAGCGCCCTAGCGGGGGTCGACAATGAGCAGTTCTTC. Translation: CASSALAGVDNEQFF.

The chain uses TRBV19 and TRBJ2-5; 8 bases line up with TRBD2. Germline CDR1 LNHDA, CDR2 SQIVND (reference sequence). CDR3 size: 17 residues. V was clipped by 3 bases and J by 4 bases; unmatched bases: 13. The CDR3 DNA is TGTGCCAGTAGTATCGGTTTGTTAGCGGGATCGCGAGAGACCCAGTACTTC. It is translated as CASSIGLLAGSRETQYF.

The rearrangement uses TRBV19 and TRBJ2-7; D perhaps matches TRBD2 (5 bases). In germline, CDR1 is LNHDA, CDR2 SQIVND (reference sequence). Deletions cut 5 bases from V and 1 base from J, with 12 bases between. This CDR3 has 14 residues. CDR3 coding DNA: TGTGCCAGTAGTGGATTCGGGAATTCCTACGAGCAGTACTTC. Its protein product is CASSGFGNSYEQYF.

With regard to this clone: Relative to the germline gene, one junction end is altered; a read error may explain this. The chain joins TRBV7-7 to TRBJ1-1; 7 nucleotides match TRBD1. CDR1 is SSHAT and CDR2 is FNYEAQ in the germline V gene (reference sequence). CDR3 length: 13 amino acids. The CDR3 DNA sequence: TGTGCTAGCAGCTTGGCAACAGGGGAGAAGGCTTTCTTT. Amino acid sequence: CASSLATGEKAFF. The variable domain in full, with the rest retrieved from reference TRBV7-7 and TRBJ1-1, is GAGVSQSPRYKVTKRGQDVTLRCDPISSHATLYWYQQALGQGPEFLTYFNYEAQPDKSGLPSDRFSAERPEGSISTLTIQRTEQRDSAMYRCASSLATGEKAFFGQGTRLTVV.

V and J are TRBV10-3 and TRBJ1-1; 8 bases are shared with TRBD1. Germline V gives CDR1 ENHRY, CDR2 SYGVKD. V shed 11 bases, J shed 8 bases, and the junction held 10 bases outside the gene matches. The CDR3 runs to 12 residues. The CDR3 region has the DNA TGTGCCTCATCCGGGACAGGTCGGGAAGCTTTCTTT. Translation gives CASSGTGREAFF.

The chain carries TRBV27 and TRBJ2-2; 10 nucleotides align to TRBD2. The ends lost 4 bases at V and 0 bases at J; junction bases unmatched: 8. Germline V gives CDR1 MNHEY, CDR2 SMNVEV (reference sequence). CDR3 length: 18 residues. CDR3 residues: CASSSVGLAVTNTGELFF. CDR3 DNA sequence: TGTGCCAGCAGTTCCGTCGGACTAGCGGTGACGAACACCGGGGAGCTGTTTTTT.

V is TRBV13 and J is TRBJ1-1; unclear D gene. V shed 4 bases and J shed 0 bases, with 15 bases lying between them. Germline V CDR1 and CDR2: PRHDT, FYEKMQ (reference sequence). The CDR3 covers 16 residues. In nucleotides, the CDR3 is TGTGCCAGCAGCTCCAACGGGGTTAACATGAACACTGAAGCTTTCTTT. It translates to CASSSNGVNMNTEAFF.